This T cell receptor beta chain appears in the sequencing data of a study of cytomegalovirus exposure and HLA in healthy donors. Across the whole study: Of over 350 genotyped donors, roughly 81% grouped in the Caucasian-associated ancestry cluster. Overall study findings and caveats: It was reported that TCR beta sequences correctly inferred the HLA-A and HLA-B alleles for most subjects.

Primers for the PCR totalled 60 Vbeta and 13 Jbeta. The authors' processing: In a later analysis, roughly 10 million of tens of millions of unique beta chains occurred in at least two donors. Sequenced by immunoSEQ multiplex PCR; TCRdb stores in-frame clones only, minus some. V, J and clone size are those of that table, while D and trimming were read from the DNA. In total, the table holds 190,000 or so clones. Turning to this clone: Antigen specificity is unknown.

V was pared by 10 bases and J by 0 bases, with 12 bases between. CDR3 length: 13 residues. The germline V gene encodes CDR1 KGHSH and CDR2 LQKENI. The origin of this receptor is a boy aged 5 to 17 in good health and CMV-seronegative. Sequencing input: PBMCs. The chain uses TRBV18 and TRBJ1-1; weak D call: TRBD1 (6 bases). CDR3 nucleotide sequence: TGTGCCACACTCGGACAGATGAACACTGAAGCTTTCTTT. It is translated as CATLGQMNTEAFF.